This T cell receptor beta chain comes out of a study of blood T cell repertoires in COVID-19. Study context: Whether acute or convalescent, the COVID-19 samples came from the United States, Italy and Spain. T cells, B-cell-depleted T cells, or PBMCs supplied cDNA or gDNA.

The germline CDR1 and CDR2 sequences are MNHEY and SVGAGI. V was cut by 5 bases and J by 7 bases, with 12 bases left in between. The CDR3 runs to 14 residues. As originally analysed: Nucleated cell number was recorded as an estimate derived from reference gene primer amplification. Clones were read by immunoSEQ multiplex PCR, and TCRdb kept only the in-frame ones, dropping some. The DNA gave D and trimming, while V, J and clone size come from that table. The sample carries 250,000 or so clones, roughly 85% recorded once. The sequence came from a woman aged 18-35 years with acute or convalescent COVID-19. Sequencing input: peripheral blood. The V gene is TRBV6-5, the J gene TRBJ1-6, with D possibly matching TRBD1 (6 bases). CDR3 amino acids: CASSTRQANSPLHF. For the CDR3, the DNA is TGTGCCAGCAGTACACGACAGGCAAATTCACCCCTCCACTTT.